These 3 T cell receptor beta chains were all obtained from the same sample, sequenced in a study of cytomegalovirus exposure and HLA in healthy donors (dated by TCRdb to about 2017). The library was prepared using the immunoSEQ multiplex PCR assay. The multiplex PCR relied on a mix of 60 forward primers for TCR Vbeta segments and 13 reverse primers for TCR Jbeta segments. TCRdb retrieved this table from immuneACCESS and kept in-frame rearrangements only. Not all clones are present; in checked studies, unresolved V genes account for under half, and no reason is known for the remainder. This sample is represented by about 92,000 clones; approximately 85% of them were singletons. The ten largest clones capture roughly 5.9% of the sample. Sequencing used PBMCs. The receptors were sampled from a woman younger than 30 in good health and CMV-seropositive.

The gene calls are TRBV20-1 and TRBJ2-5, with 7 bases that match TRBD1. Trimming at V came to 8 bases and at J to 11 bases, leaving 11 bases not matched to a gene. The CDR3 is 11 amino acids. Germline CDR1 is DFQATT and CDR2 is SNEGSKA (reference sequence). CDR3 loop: CSKQTGTEQYF. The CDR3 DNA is TGCAGTAAACAGACAGGGACGGAGCAGTACTTC.

This chain's CDR3 is CASSLSGGEAFF. As DNA, the CDR3 is TGTGCCAGCAGTTTGTCCGGTGGTGAAGCTTTCTTT. This chain links TRBV27 with TRBJ1-1; D is unresolved. V lost 3 bases and J lost 7, with 9 bases in between. This CDR3 has 12 amino acids. Germline CDR1 is MNHEY and CDR2 is SMNVEV (reference sequence).

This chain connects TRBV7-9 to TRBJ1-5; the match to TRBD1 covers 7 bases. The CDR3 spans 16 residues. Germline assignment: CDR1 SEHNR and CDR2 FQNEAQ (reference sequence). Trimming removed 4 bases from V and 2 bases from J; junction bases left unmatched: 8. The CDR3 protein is CASSSLGGPGNQPQHF. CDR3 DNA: TGTGCCAGCAGCTCGTTAGGGGGCCCGGGCAATCAGCCCCAGCATTTT.